The 21 T cell receptor beta chains below were found in one sample sequenced in a study of OX40 agonist ivuxolimab in advanced cancers. The method was immunoSEQ multiplex PCR; TCRdb's version includes in-frame clones alone and lacks a portion of them. The sample yields fewer than 25,000 clones, 65% to 85% seen once. Sequences were derived from CD4+ or CD8+ T cells sorted from blood, sampled in a trial of the OX40 agonist ivuxolimab. All receptors come from an adult with an advanced solid tumor such as melanoma, head and neck, liver or kidney cancer.

The chain links TRBV7-8 to TRBJ2-7; maybe TRBD1 (5 bases). Trimming cost V 6 bases and J 4 bases, with 10 bases left between them. CDR1 and CDR2 (germline): SGHVS, FQNEAQ. The CDR3 has 12 amino acids. CDR3 DNA sequence: TGTGCCAGCAGTCAAGGGGATTACGAGCAGTACTTC. Translation: CASSQGDYEQYF.

This rearrangement joins TRBV9 to TRBJ2-5; 8 nucleotides agree with TRBD2. The CDR3 has 15 residues. Trimming cost V 1 base and J 1 base; bases outside gene matches: 3. Germline V CDR1 and CDR2: SGDLS, YYNGEE. The DNA of the CDR3 is TGTGCCAGCAGCGTAAGCGGGAGTACCCAAGAGACCCAGTACTTC. Amino acids: CASSVSGSTQETQYF.

Here the CDR3 reads CASSELAYEQYF. CDR3 nucleotides: TGCGCCAGCAGTGAACTGGCCTACGAGCAGTACTTC. The rearrangement uses TRBV10-2 and TRBJ2-5; D unresolved. Matching the DNA end better, TRBJ2-7 makes the J call doubtful. The CDR3 is 12 residues long. CDR1 is WSHSY and CDR2 is SAAADI in the germline V gene.

This clone occurred once. This sequence joins TRBV5-6 and TRBJ1-1, with no clear D. The CDR3 consists of 11 residues. With 0 bases removed from V and 5 bases from J, the gap between germline ends came to 2 bases. Germline lookup yields CDR1 SGHDT and CDR2 YYEEEE. CDR3 protein: CASSLETEAFF. The CDR3 DNA reads TGTGCCAGCAGCTTGGAGACTGAAGCTTTCTTT.

The rearrangement joins TRBV6-6 to TRBJ2-7; unclear D gene. Looked up from germline, CDR1 is MNHNY and CDR2 is SVGAGI (reference sequence). Deletions cut 8 bases from V and 2 bases from J, with 4 bases between. The CDR3 consists of 10 residues. CDR3 amino acids: CASGAYEQYF. The CDR3 region has the DNA TGTGCCAGCGGGGCCTACGAGCAGTACTTC.

This chain uses TRBV11-1 with TRBJ2-1, with a weak D call TRBD2 (6 bases). In germline, CDR1 is SGHAT, CDR2 FQDESV (reference sequence). The CDR3 consists of 16 residues. Trimming cost V 4 bases and J 0 bases, with 13 bases left between them. DNA of the CDR3: TGTGCCAGCAGCTGGATAGCGGCTAGCTCCTACAATGAGCAGTTCTTC. Translation: CASSWIAASSYNEQFF.

The chain combines TRBV19 with TRBJ2-5, with D hard to call. Germline V gene data show CDR1 as LNHDA and CDR2 as SQIVND (reference sequence). The V gene lost 1 base and the J gene lost 5 bases, with 11 bases spanning the gap. There are 14 residues in the CDR3. The chain's CDR3 is CASSIGEFGETQYF. DNA of the CDR3: TGTGCCAGTAGTATAGGGGAATTTGGGGAGACCCAGTACTTC.

The chain carries TRBV27 and TRBJ2-7; weak D call: TRBD1 (6 bases). V was cut by 5 bases and J by 0 bases, with 11 bases left in between. Germline V CDR1 and CDR2: MNHEY, SMNVEV (reference sequence). The CDR3 runs to 14 residues. The CDR3 region is CASSPTGSSYEQYF. CDR3 DNA sequence: TGTGCCAGCAGTCCGACAGGAAGCTCCTACGAGCAGTACTTC.

This chain uses TRBV7-9 with TRBJ2-5, with D uncertain. Deletions cut 5 bases from V and 0 bases from J, with 10 bases between. The V gene's germline CDR1 is SEHNR and CDR2 FQNEAQ (reference sequence). The CDR3 is made up of 14 amino acids. The CDR3 region has the DNA TGTGCCAGCAGCCCAAGGGTGTACCAAGAGACCCAGTACTTC. It encodes CASSPRVYQETQYF. Variable domain in full (rest from reference TRBV7-9 and TRBJ2-5): DTGVSQNPRHKITKRGQNVTFRCDPISEHNRLYWYRQTLGQGPEFLTYFQNEAQLEKSRLLSDRFSAERPKGSFSTLEIQRTEQGDSAMYLCASSPRVYQETQYFGPGTRLLVL.

The V call is TRBV27, the J call TRBJ1-5; no clear D gene. The V and J ends lost 0 bases and 2 bases respectively, with 5 bases between them. This CDR3 is built from 14 residues. The germline CDR1 and CDR2 sequences are MNHEY and SMNVEV (reference sequence). The CDR3 is CASSLSVRNQPQHF. The CDR3 coding sequence is TGTGCCAGCAGTTTATCGGTCCGCAATCAGCCCCAGCATTTT.

The chain employs TRBV10-1 and TRBJ2-3; 8 nucleotides align to TRBD1. Trimming removed 2 bases from V and 2 bases from J; junction bases left unmatched: 6. CDR1 is WNHNN and CDR2 is SYGVQD in the germline V gene (reference sequence). This CDR3 is 16 amino acids long. The CDR3 nucleotides are TGCGCCAGCAGTGAGCAAGGGACAGGATTCACAGATACGCAGTATTTT. Residues: CASSEQGTGFTDTQYF.

The sample holds one count of this clone. The chain couples TRBV29-1 to TRBJ2-1; 10 nucleotides align to TRBD2. The CDR3 loop spans 16 amino acids. The germline CDR1 and CDR2 sequences are SQVTM and ANQGSEA. The CDR3 nucleotides are TGCAGTCTGGTGGGGAGCGGGGGGGGCTCCTACAATGAGCAGTTCTTC. Protein sequence: CSLVGSGGGSYNEQFF.

The chain carries TRBV7-3 and TRBJ2-3; D may be TRBD1 (5 bases). CDR3 length equals 16 residues. Germline loops: CDR1 SGHTA, CDR2 FQGTGA. The ends were cut back, 5 bases at V and 1 base at J, with 16 bases in the middle. CDR3: CASSPVGPWGTDTQYF. The CDR3 coding sequence is TGTGCCAGCAGCCCGGTGGGGCCATGGGGCACAGATACGCAGTATTTT.

The chain recombines TRBV9 with TRBJ2-7; perhaps TRBD2 as D (5 bases). The ends were cut back, 3 bases at V and 3 bases at J, with 10 bases in the middle. CDR1 SGDLS and CDR2 YYNGEE come from the germline V gene. The CDR3 loop spans 13 amino acids. The CDR3 region has the DNA TGTGCCAGCAGCGACGGGGTTCACTACGAGCAGTACTTC. It specifies CASSDGVHYEQYF.

The chain carries TRBV5-6 and TRBJ2-7; tentative D call: TRBD1 (7 bases). V lost 2 bases to trimming and J lost 0 bases, with 12 bases between them. The CDR3 is made up of 15 amino acids. Germline lookup yields CDR1 SGHDT and CDR2 YYEEEE. Here the CDR3 reads CASSLGGGSSYEQYF. In DNA form, the CDR3 reads TGTGCCAGCAGCTTAGGAGGGGGCAGCTCCTACGAGCAGTACTTC.

V and J are TRBV27 and TRBJ2-1; the match to TRBD1 covers 10 bases. The CDR3 covers 13 residues. The germline V gene encodes CDR1 MNHEY and CDR2 SMNVEV (reference sequence). With 8 bases clipped from V and 6 bases from J, the junction kept 4 bases outside the gene matches. Here the CDR3 DNA reads TGTGCCAGCTGGGACAGGGGCAGCAATGAGCAGTTCTTC. This translates into CASWDRGSNEQFF.

The chain employs TRBV7-9 and TRBJ2-3; D perhaps matches TRBD2 (6 bases). CDR3 size: 15 residues. V was clipped by 1 base and J by 4 bases, with 12 bases between them. Germline V gene lookup returns CDR1 SEHNR and CDR2 FQNEAQ (reference sequence). In DNA form, the CDR3 reads TGTGCCAGCAGCTTAGATCGGACTATCGCAGATACGCAGTATTTT. Translated, it gives CASSLDRTIADTQYF.

This clone was recorded once. V is TRBV11-2 and J is TRBJ2-4, with D possibly TRBD2 on 6 matching bases. The germline V gene has CDR1 SGHAT and CDR2 FQNNGV. This CDR3 region has 16 residues. With 5 bases removed from V and 1 base from J, the gap between germline ends came to 15 bases. The DNA for the CDR3 is TGTGCCAGCAGCCTGGACTACCGGGGGGCCAAAAACATTCAGTACTTC. This translates into CASSLDYRGAKNIQYF.

Relative to its sample, this clone is medium-sized. The rearrangement links TRBV7-9 to TRBJ2-5; D gene uncertain. CDR1 is SEHNR, CDR2 FQNEAQ, per germline (reference sequence). CDR3 length equals 15 residues. V was pared by 0 bases and J by 5 bases, with 13 bases between. Here the CDR3 reads CASSLATWKVETQYF. For the CDR3, the DNA is TGTGCCAGCAGCTTAGCGACTTGGAAGGTTGAGACCCAGTACTTC.

The chain links TRBV9 to TRBJ2-6; 7 bases are shared with TRBD1. The CDR3 runs to 16 residues. Germline trimming cut 3 bases from V and 3 bases from J; bases unmatched to any gene: 6. Germline values: CDR1 SGDLS, CDR2 YYNGEE. The CDR3 DNA is TGTGCCAGCAGCGGCTACAGGGGATTTGGGGCCAACGTCCTGACTTTC. It encodes CASSGYRGFGANVLTF.

A remark on this clone: Other DNA sequences of this sample code for an identical CDR3. The chain joins TRBV29-1 to TRBJ1-1, with a tentative D call TRBD1 (6 bases). There are 12 residues in the CDR3. V was shortened by 7 bases and J by 0 bases, with 9 bases between the two germline ends. CDR1 is SQVTM, CDR2 ANQGSEA, per germline. The CDR3 DNA reads as TGCAGCGGGGGGCGGCTGAACACTGAAGCTTTCTTT. Its protein is CSGGRLNTEAFF.